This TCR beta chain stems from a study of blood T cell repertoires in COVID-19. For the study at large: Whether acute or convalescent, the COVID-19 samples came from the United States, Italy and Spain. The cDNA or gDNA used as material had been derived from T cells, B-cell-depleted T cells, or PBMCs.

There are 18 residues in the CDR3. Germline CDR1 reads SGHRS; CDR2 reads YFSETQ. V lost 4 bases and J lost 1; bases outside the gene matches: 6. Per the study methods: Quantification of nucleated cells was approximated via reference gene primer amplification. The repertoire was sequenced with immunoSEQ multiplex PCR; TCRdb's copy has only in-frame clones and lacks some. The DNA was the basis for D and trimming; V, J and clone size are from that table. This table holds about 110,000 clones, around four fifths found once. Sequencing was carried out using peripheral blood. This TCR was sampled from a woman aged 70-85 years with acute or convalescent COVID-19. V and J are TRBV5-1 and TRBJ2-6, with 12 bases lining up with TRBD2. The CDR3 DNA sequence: TGCGCCAGCAGCCCTTCTAGCGGGGGGGTGTCTGGGGCCAACGTCCTGACTTTC. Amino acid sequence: CASSPSSGGVSGANVLTF.